A single sample gave rise to the 21 T cell receptor beta chains below, sequenced in a study of OX40 agonist ivuxolimab in advanced cancers. Assay: immunoSEQ multiplex PCR; the TCRdb copy retains only in-frame clones and omits some. This repertoire shows about 67,000 clones, approximately 80% found once; its top ten account for 8.2%. The material sequenced was CD4+ or CD8+ T cells sorted from blood, taken in a trial of the OX40 agonist ivuxolimab. The receptors shown here come from an adult with an advanced solid tumor such as melanoma, head and neck, liver or kidney cancer.

This sequence joins TRBV19 and TRBJ1-3; perhaps TRBD1 as D (6 bases). V was trimmed by 4 bases and J by 0 bases, leaving 7 bases between them. This CDR3 region has 14 residues. The V gene's germline CDR1 is LNHDA and CDR2 SQIVND (reference sequence). The CDR3 coding sequence is TGTGCCAGTAGTACAGGGGACTCTGGAAACACCATATATTTT. It codes for CASSTGDSGNTIYF. Filled out from reference TRBV19 and TRBJ1-3, the complete variable domain reads DGGITQSPKYLFRKEGQNVTLSCEQNLNHDAMYWYRQDPGQGLRLIYYSQIVNDFQKGDIAEGYSVSREKKESFPLTVTSAQKNPTAFYLCASSTGDSGNTIYFGEGSWLTVV.

The genes are TRBV5-6 and TRBJ2-1; TRBD2 aligns across 7 bases. Germline CDR1 is SGHDT and CDR2 is YYEEEE. The V gene end was trimmed by 0 bases and the J gene end by 8 bases; junction bases not matched to a gene: 14. CDR3 length: 17 residues. The CDR3 here is CASSLVWAGVRSDEQFF. CDR3 nucleotide sequence: TGTGCCAGCAGCTTGGTTTGGGCGGGAGTCCGGTCGGATGAGCAGTTCTTC. The full variable domain, rest sourced from reference TRBV5-6 and TRBJ2-1, is DAGVTQSPTHLIKTRGQQVTLRCSPKSGHDTVSWYQQALGQGPQFIFQYYEEEERQRGNFPDRFSGHQFPNYSSELNVNALLLGDSALYLCASSLVWAGVRSDEQFFGPGTRLTVL.

This sequence joins TRBV19 and TRBJ2-1, with 7 bases aligning to TRBD2. Germline lookup yields CDR1 LNHDA and CDR2 SQIVND (reference sequence). The length of the CDR3 is 12 residues. The J segment lost 10 bases and the V segment lost 5 bases, leaving 5 bases of the junction unmatched. CDR3 coding DNA: TGTGCCAGTAGTGTGAGTAGCGGGGAGCAGTTCTTC. Protein sequence: CASSVSSGEQFF.

V is TRBV4-3 and J is TRBJ1-1; D not certain. Trimming cost V 4 bases and J 0 bases, with 6 bases left between them. The CDR3 sequence is 13 residues long. Per germline, CDR1 LGHNA and CDR2 YSLEER. Written as DNA, the CDR3 is TGCGCCAGCAGCCGAACTGTGAACACTGAAGCTTTCTTT. This gives the protein CASSRTVNTEAFF.

This clone has only one observation. This sequence joins TRBV12-5 and TRBJ2-3, with D unclear. Deletions cut 2 bases from V and 6 bases from J, with 3 bases between. Germline-derived CDR1 and CDR2 are LGHNT and FRNRAP. This CDR3 spans 11 amino acids. CDR3 sequence (DNA): TGTGCTAGTGGTTTGAGTGATACGCAGTATTTT. This gives the protein CASGLSDTQYF.

This clone appeared a few times. This chain uses TRBV10-3 with TRBJ1-3; D unclear. V was pared by 3 bases and J by 0 bases, with 9 bases between. The CDR3 has 15 amino acids. Looked up from germline, CDR1 is ENHRY and CDR2 is SYGVKD. The CDR3 loop reads CAISEGRSSGNTIYF. The DNA for the CDR3 is TGTGCCATCAGTGAAGGCAGGTCCTCTGGAAACACCATATATTTT.

The chain combines TRBV2 with TRBJ1-6; 7 bases align to TRBD1. Per germline, CDR1 SNHLY and CDR2 FYNNEI. CDR3 length: 13 amino acids. With V trimmed by 4 bases and J by 8 bases, 2 bases remained unmatched. CDR3 protein: CASSGQGDSPLHF. The CDR3 DNA is TGTGCCAGCAGTGGACAGGGTGATTCACCCCTCCACTTT.

V usage is TRBV28 and J usage is TRBJ1-1; possibly TRBD1 for D (5 bases). Deletions cut 6 bases from V and 9 bases from J, with 14 bases between. The CDR3 contains 12 residues. Germline V CDR1 and CDR2: MDHEN, SYDVKM. CDR3 amino acids: CASRAPGTKAFF. The CDR3 bases are TGTGCCAGCAGGGCGCCTGGGACCAAAGCTTTCTTT.

This clone was seen more than once but under ten times. The chain joins TRBV7-9 to TRBJ2-7; 12 positions match TRBD2. Germline values: CDR1 SEHNR, CDR2 FQNEAQ (reference sequence). This CDR3 has 13 amino acids. J gave up 9 bases and V 5 bases, and 5 bases lay outside the gene matches. The CDR3 loop reads CASSPGLAGRQYF. The CDR3 DNA is TGTGCCAGCAGCCCCGGACTAGCGGGAAGGCAGTACTTC.

The CDR3 loop reads CASSLARTGGNTIYF. CDR3 DNA: TGTGCCAGCAGCTTAGCGAGGACGGGAGGAAACACCATATATTTT. The V call is TRBV7-9, the J call TRBJ1-3; D not certain. V dropped 0 bases and J dropped 4 bases, with 10 bases sitting between them. The germline CDR1 and CDR2 sequences are SEHNR and FQNEAQ (reference sequence). CDR3 length: 15 amino acids.

The gene calls are TRBV7-6 and TRBJ2-1; the match to TRBD2 covers 13 bases. Germline lookup yields CDR1 SGHVS and CDR2 FNYEAQ. The CDR3 totals 15 residues. Trimming took 1 base from V and 8 from J; bases not matched to a gene: 2. In DNA form, the CDR3 reads TGTGCCAGCAGCTTAGGGACTAGCGGGGGTTATGAGCAGTTCTTC. Translated: CASSLGTSGGYEQFF.

The J gene is TRBJ1-4, the V gene TRBV6-5, with TRBD1 as a possible D gene (6 bases). V gave up 5 bases and J gave up 8 bases, with 12 bases separating them. This CDR3 has 13 amino acids. Per germline, CDR1 MNHEY and CDR2 SVGAGI. The CDR3 DNA is TGTGCCAGCAGTCCCACAGGGAGGGAAAAACTGTTTTTT. Translated: CASSPTGREKLFF.

The V and J genes are TRBV21-1 and TRBJ2-5; the table names TRBD1, a call not compared with the DNA. The end of the DNA is better explained by TRBJ2-7, so the J call may be wrong. TRBV21-1 is deemed a pseudogene. The CDR3 length is 15 residues. The CDR3 sequence is CARNRTGPVSYEQYF. In nucleotides, the CDR3 is TGTGCCAGAAACAGGACAGGGCCGGTTTCCTACGAGCAGTACTTC.

J is TRBJ2-3 and V is TRBV5-4; tentatively, D is TRBD1 (6 bases). CDR3 length: 14 residues. V lost 5 bases to trimming and J lost 5 bases, with 15 bases between them. The germline CDR1 and CDR2 sequences are SGHNT and YYREEE (reference sequence). Written as DNA, the CDR3 is TGTGCCAGCAGACAGGGAATAGAGGAAGATACGCAGTATTTT. Its protein is CASRQGIEEDTQYF.

The chain is built from TRBV7-2 and TRBJ1-5; the D is unclear. Trimming removed 0 bases from V and 6 bases from J, with 6 bases in between. The CDR3 is made up of 13 amino acids. Germline CDR1 SGHTA, CDR2 FQGNSA. The CDR3 is CASSLAPVQPQHF. As DNA, the CDR3 is TGTGCCAGCAGCTTAGCGCCAGTTCAGCCCCAGCATTTT.

The chain joins TRBV30 to TRBJ1-2; no reliable D call. V dropped 2 bases and J dropped 4 bases, with 14 bases sitting between them. The CDR3 totals 14 residues. Germline values: CDR1 GTSNPN, CDR2 SVGIG (reference sequence). The CDR3 bases are TGTGCCTGGAGTTCCCCCGCAGGTCGCTATGGCTACACCTTC. This encodes CAWSSPAGRYGYTF. Variable domain in full (rest from reference TRBV30 and TRBJ1-2): SQTIHQWPATLVQPVGSPLSLECTVEGTSNPNLYWYRQAAGRGLQLLFYSVGIGQISSEVPQNLSASRPQDRQFILSSKKLLLSDSGFYLCAWSSPAGRYGYTFGSGTRLTVV.

The chain links TRBV6-5 to TRBJ2-3; D is uncertain. From germline, CDR1 is MNHEY and CDR2 SVGAGI. V shed 8 bases and J shed 7 bases, with 10 bases lying between them. The CDR3 is 11 residues long. For the CDR3, the DNA is TGTGCCAGCTACCAGGAGAATACGCAGTATTTT. Amino acids: CASYQENTQYF.

V is TRBV27 and J is TRBJ2-5, with 8 bases aligning to TRBD2. Germline loops: CDR1 MNHEY, CDR2 SMNVEV (reference sequence). The CDR3 has 17 residues. J was trimmed by 5 bases and V by 6 bases; bases with no gene match: 17. The CDR3 DNA is TGTGCCAGCAGGTCACACGGGGTAGCGGGGTCGTGGGAGACCCAGTACTTC. It codes for CASRSHGVAGSWETQYF.

The chain combines TRBV10-3 with TRBJ2-7; 7 bases line up with TRBD1. The ends lost 6 bases at V and 2 bases at J; junction bases unmatched: 7. Germline V gene data show CDR1 as ENHRY and CDR2 as SYGVKD. CDR3 length equals 14 residues. Here the CDR3 DNA reads TGTGCCATCAGAGAGGACAGGTCGGCCTACGAGCAGTACTTC. Translation: CAIREDRSAYEQYF.

The chain uses TRBV28 and TRBJ2-2; the match to TRBD1 covers 8 bases. Germline assignment: CDR1 MDHEN and CDR2 SYDVKM. The V gene end was trimmed by 5 bases and the J gene end by 4 bases; junction bases not matched to a gene: 18. This CDR3 region has 19 residues. DNA for the CDR3: TGTGCCAGCAGTCCACCCCCGAGGCAGGGGGCGCGGGGCACCGGGGAGCTGTTTTTT. Protein product: CASSPPPRQGARGTGELFF.

This chain connects TRBV19 to TRBJ1-1; possibly TRBD1 for D (6 bases). V lost 5 bases, J lost 5 bases, and 18 bases lay in between. The germline gives CDR1 LNHDA, CDR2 SQIVND (reference sequence). CDR3 length: 15 residues. CDR3 nucleotide sequence: TGTGCCAGTAGTCCCCCTGACAGGTTGAGGACTGAAGCTTTCTTT. This sequence encodes CASSPPDRLRTEAFF.